This T cell receptor beta chain was identified in a study of shared clonotypes between healthy human individuals. Study as a whole: CD4 naive cells filled three plates per donor, CD4 memory three, CD8 naive two and CD8 memory one. Findings and caveats of the study: The sampled material consisted only of blood, and tissue repertoires are likely to differ. Clonotype sharing among donors was expected to depend on sequencing depth.

Germline V gene sequence: CDR1 MGHRA, CDR2 YSYEKL. This CDR3 is 15 amino acids long. V was pared by 3 bases and J by 5 bases, with 7 bases of the junction left unmatched. Per the original data handling: ImmunoSEQ only sent back junction sequences with no quality scores, so filtering was done differently. The assay was immunoSEQ multiplex PCR, and TCRdb's table has in-frame clones only and misses some. V, J and clone size are taken as reported in that table, and D and trimming were inferred from the DNA itself. The data contain around 1.6 million clones, 95% to 99% of them seen just once; the ten biggest clones take up roughly 0.4%. The table lists this clone with a count of one. Its antigen is still unknown.

The TCR sequence derives from a man aged 25 to 40 in good health. Sample: naive CD4+ T cells sorted from blood. Documented subset: CD45RA+ positively selected. The chain joins TRBV4-1 to TRBJ2-1; 7 nucleotides match TRBD1. This CDR3 reads CASSQPTGRDNEQFF. CDR3 bases: TGCGCCAGCAGCCAGCCGACAGGGAGAGACAATGAGCAGTTCTTC.